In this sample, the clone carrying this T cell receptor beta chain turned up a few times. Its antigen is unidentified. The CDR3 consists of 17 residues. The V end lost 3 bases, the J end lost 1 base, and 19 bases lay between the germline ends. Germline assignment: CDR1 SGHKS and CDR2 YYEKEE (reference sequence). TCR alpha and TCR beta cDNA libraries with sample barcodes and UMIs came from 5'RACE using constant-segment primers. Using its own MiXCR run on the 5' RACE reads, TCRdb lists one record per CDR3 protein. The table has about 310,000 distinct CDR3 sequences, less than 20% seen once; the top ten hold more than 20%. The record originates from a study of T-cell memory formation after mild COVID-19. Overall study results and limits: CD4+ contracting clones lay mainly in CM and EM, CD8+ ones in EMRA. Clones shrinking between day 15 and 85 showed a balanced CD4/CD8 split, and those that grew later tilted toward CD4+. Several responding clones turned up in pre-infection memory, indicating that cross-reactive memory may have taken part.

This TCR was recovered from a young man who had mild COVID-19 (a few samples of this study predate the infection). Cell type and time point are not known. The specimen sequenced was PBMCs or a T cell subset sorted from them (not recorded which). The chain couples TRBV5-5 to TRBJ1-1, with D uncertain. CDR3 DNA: TGTGCCAGCAGCTCCCCAGACGGAAGAGTGAAGAACACTGAAGCTTTCTTT. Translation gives CASSSPDGRVKNTEAFF. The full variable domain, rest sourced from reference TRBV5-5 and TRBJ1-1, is DAGVTQSPTHLIKTRGQQVTLRCSPISGHKSVSWYQQVLGQGPQFIFQYYEKEERGRGNFPDRFSARQFPNYSSELNVNALLLGDSALYLCASSSPDGRVKNTEAFFGQGTRLTVV.